This T cell receptor (beta chain) comes out of a study of blood T cell repertoires in COVID-19. Looking at the study overall: Samples representing acute and convalescent COVID-19 were sourced from the United States, Italy and Spain.

Original handling: It was from reference gene primer amplification that nucleated cell counts were estimated. Profiling relied on immunoSEQ multiplex PCR, and the TCRdb table lists in-frame clones only, not all of them. V and J calls and clone size are as listed in that table; D and trimming were resolved from the DNA. The data contain around 160,000 clones, around 84% of them seen just once; the ten biggest clones take up more than 5%. The study recruited people aged roughly 18 to 95 years across about two dozen US areas. Within the 2 weeks before study entry, each person in the exposed group met a COVID-19 case. V dropped 4 bases and J dropped 4 bases, with 11 bases sitting between them. CDR3 length: 13 amino acids. Germline CDR1 and CDR2: LGHDT and YNNKEL (reference sequence).

The sequenced sample was PBMCs or T cells enriched from blood (not recorded which). The V gene is TRBV3-1 (or the pseudogene TRBV3-2), the J gene TRBJ2-7; D is possibly TRBD1 (6 bases). The sequence derives from a woman aged 45 to 65 who had been exposed to COVID-19. The chain's CDR3 is CASSPGVGYEQYF. Here the CDR3 DNA reads TGTGCCAGCAGCCCAGGGGTCGGTTACGAGCAGTACTTC.